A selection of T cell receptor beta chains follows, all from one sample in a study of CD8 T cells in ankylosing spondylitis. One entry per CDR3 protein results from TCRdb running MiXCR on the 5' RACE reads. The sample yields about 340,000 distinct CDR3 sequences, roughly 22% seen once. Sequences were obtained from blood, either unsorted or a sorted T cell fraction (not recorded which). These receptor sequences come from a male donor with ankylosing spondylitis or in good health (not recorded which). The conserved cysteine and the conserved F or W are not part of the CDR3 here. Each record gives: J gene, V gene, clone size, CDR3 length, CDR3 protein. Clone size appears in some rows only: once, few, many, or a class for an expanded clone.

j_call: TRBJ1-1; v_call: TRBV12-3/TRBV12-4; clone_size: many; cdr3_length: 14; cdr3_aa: ASSLTLGTANTEAF
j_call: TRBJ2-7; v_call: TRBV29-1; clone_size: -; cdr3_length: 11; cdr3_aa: SARTGFPFEQY
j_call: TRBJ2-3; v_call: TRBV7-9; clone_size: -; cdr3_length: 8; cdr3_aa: AADADTQY
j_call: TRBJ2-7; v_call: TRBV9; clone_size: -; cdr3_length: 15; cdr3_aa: ASSPTKRTGSSYEQY
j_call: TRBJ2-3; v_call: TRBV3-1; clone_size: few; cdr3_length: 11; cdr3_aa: ASSQMSTDTQY
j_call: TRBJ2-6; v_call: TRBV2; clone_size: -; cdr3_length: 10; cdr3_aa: ASKGAANVLT
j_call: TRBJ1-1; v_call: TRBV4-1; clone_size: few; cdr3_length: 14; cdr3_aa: ASSPPSGGVWTEAF
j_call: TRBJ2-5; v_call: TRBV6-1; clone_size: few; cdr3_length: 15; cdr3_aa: ASSTRLAGGQQETQY
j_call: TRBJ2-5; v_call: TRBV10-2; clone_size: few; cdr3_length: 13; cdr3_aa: ASSESGQGEETQY
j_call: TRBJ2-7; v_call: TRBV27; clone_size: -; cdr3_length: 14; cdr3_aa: ASGLPRGQVALEQY
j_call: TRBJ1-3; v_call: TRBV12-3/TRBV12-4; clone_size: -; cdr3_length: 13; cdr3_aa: ASSWTGEGENTIY
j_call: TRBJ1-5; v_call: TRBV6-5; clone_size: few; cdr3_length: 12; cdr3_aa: ASSYSVGAQPQH
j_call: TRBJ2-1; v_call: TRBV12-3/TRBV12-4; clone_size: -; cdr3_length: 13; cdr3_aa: ASSLDRGAYNEQF
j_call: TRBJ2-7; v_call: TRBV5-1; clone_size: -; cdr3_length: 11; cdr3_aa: ASSLEGRHEQY
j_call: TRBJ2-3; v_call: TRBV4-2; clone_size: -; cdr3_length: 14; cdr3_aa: ASSHHRDRDTDTQY
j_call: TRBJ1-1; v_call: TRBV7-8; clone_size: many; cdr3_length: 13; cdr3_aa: ASSPATGVNTEAF
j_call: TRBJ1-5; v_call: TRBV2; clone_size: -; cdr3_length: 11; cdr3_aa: ASTRAGNQPQH
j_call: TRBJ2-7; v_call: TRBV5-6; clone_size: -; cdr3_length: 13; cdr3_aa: ASSWAGTDLYEQY
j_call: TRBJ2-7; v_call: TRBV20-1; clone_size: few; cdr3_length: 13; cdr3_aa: SARDLSGSTIEQY
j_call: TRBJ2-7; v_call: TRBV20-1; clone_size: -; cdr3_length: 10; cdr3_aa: SAPQGAYEQY
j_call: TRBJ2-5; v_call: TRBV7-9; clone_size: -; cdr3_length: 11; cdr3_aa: ASSPPQEETQY
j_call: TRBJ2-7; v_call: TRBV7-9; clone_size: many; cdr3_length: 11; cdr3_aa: ASSLAPAYEQY
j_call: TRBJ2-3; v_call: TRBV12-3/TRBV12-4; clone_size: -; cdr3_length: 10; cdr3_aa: ASTVATDTQY
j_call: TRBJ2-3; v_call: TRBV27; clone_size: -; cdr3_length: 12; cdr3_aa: ASSHRDYKDTQY
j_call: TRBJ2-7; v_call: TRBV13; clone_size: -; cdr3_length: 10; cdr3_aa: ASSPGQGGKY
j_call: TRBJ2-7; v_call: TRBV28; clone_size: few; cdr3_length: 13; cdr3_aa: ASSLGFSAIYEQY
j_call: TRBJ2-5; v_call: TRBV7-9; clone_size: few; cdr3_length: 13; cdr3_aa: ASSFLSGGQETQY
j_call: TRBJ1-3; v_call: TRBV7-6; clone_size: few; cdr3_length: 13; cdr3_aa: ASSLDQTSGNTIY
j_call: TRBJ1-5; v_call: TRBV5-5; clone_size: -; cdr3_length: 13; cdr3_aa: ASSWDRGYNQPQH
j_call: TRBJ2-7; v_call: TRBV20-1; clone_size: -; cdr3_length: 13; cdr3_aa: SARDSRGAPYEQY
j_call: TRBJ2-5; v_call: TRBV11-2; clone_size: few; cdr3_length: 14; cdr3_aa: ASSLDLTKYQETQY
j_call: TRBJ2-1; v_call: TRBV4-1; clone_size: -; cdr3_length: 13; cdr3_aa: ASSQETDGYNEQF